This entry lists 29 T cell receptor beta chains sequenced from one sample in a study of blood T cell repertoires in COVID-19. The method was immunoSEQ multiplex PCR; TCRdb's version includes in-frame clones alone and lacks a portion of them. The sample lists roughly 180,000 clones, less than 90% occurring once. Source material: PBMCs or T cells enriched from blood (not recorded which). The receptor set was obtained from a woman aged 45-65 years who had recovered from COVID-19.

The J gene is TRBJ2-5, the V gene TRBV10-3; D is tentatively TRBD1 or TRBD2 (6 bases each). Germline loops: CDR1 ENHRY, CDR2 SYGVKD. The CDR3 consists of 15 residues. Trimming took 6 bases from V and 2 from J, leaving 16 bases between them. In nucleotides, the CDR3 is TGTGCCATCAGGGAGGAGGGGGTGGTTCAAGAGACCCAGTACTTC. The encoded protein is CAIREEGVVQETQYF.

The rearrangement uses TRBV5-1 and TRBJ1-1, with D tentatively TRBD1 (5 bases). Germline loops: CDR1 SGHRS, CDR2 YFSETQ. The CDR3 is made up of 15 amino acids. Trimming removed 1 base from V and 3 bases from J, with 13 bases in between. CDR3 in DNA: TGCGCCAGCAGCTTGATTGTAGGGGAGGACACTGAAGCTTTCTTT. As protein: CASSLIVGEDTEAFF.

The chain employs TRBV19 and TRBJ2-3, with 11 nucleotides matching TRBD2. Germline assignment: CDR1 LNHDA and CDR2 SQIVND (reference sequence). Trimming took 3 bases from V and 2 from J; bases not matched to a gene: 4. This CDR3 spans 16 amino acids. The CDR3 nucleotides are TGTGCCAGTAGTATCCGACTAGCGGGGTTCACAGATACGCAGTATTTT. It yields the protein CASSIRLAGFTDTQYF. Filled out from reference TRBV19 and TRBJ2-3, the complete variable domain reads DGGITQSPKYLFRKEGQNVTLSCEQNLNHDAMYWYRQDPGQGLRLIYYSQIVNDFQKGDIAEGYSVSREKKESFPLTVTSAQKNPTAFYLCASSIRLAGFTDTQYFGPGTRLTVL.

The table lists this clone with a few counts. This chain links TRBV5-1 with TRBJ2-7; TRBD2 agrees at 8 bases. The CDR3 contains 15 residues. V shed 6 bases, J shed 3 bases, and the junction held 11 bases outside the gene matches. Per the germline V gene, CDR1 is SGHRS and CDR2 is YFSETQ. CDR3 residues: CASKELLAGNYEQYV. CDR3 DNA: TGCGCCAGCAAAGAACTGCTAGCGGGTAACTACGAGCAGTACGTC.

The chain carries TRBV19 and TRBJ1-1, with a tentative D call TRBD1 (5 bases). The length of the CDR3 is 14 residues. The V gene lost 6 bases and the J gene lost 2 bases, with 13 bases spanning the gap. Germline assignment: CDR1 LNHDA and CDR2 SQIVND (reference sequence). CDR3: CASRRGGVNTEAFF. In DNA, the CDR3 is TGTGCCAGTAGGCGGGGGGGAGTAAACACTGAAGCTTTCTTT.

About this clone itself: Other DNA sequences within the sample encode an identical CDR3. V is TRBV15 and J is TRBJ2-5; perhaps TRBD1 as D (6 bases). There are 14 residues in the CDR3. V was pared by 0 bases and J by 1 base, with 6 bases between. Germline CDR1 and CDR2: LNHNV and YYDKDF (reference sequence). The CDR3 DNA follows: TGTGCCACCAGCAGAGACAGGGGCCAAGAGACCCAGTACTTC. Translating gives CATSRDRGQETQYF.

The rearrangement joins TRBV28 to TRBJ1-4; a weak D match, TRBD1 (6 bases). The V and J ends lost 5 bases and 8 bases respectively, with 15 bases between them. CDR3 length: 14 residues. Germline assignment: CDR1 MDHEN and CDR2 SYDVKM. CDR3 DNA: TGTGCCAGCAGTCCCAGGGGAGGGCTGGAAAAACTGTTTTTT. The encoded protein is CASSPRGGLEKLFF.

This chain joins TRBV7-9 and TRBJ1-6; TRBD1 might be the D (5 bases). The CDR3 has 14 amino acids. The V end lost 7 bases, the J end lost 2 bases, and 9 bases lay between the germline ends. From germline, CDR1 is SEHNR and CDR2 FQNEAQ (reference sequence). The CDR3 is CASKGSAYNSPLHF. DNA for the CDR3: TGTGCCAGCAAGGGGTCCGCCTATAATTCACCCCTCCACTTT.

This clone has just a few counts. This chain uses TRBV30 with TRBJ2-1, with unresolved D. The ends were cut back, 2 bases at V and 5 bases at J, with 7 bases in the middle. Germline CDR1 and CDR2: GTSNPN and SVGIG (reference sequence). The CDR3 consists of 12 residues. This CDR3 reads CAWSLSNNEQFF. In DNA form, the CDR3 reads TGTGCCTGGAGTTTGAGTAACAATGAGCAGTTCTTC. The whole variable domain, filled in from reference TRBV30 and TRBJ2-1, reads SQTIHQWPATLVQPVGSPLSLECTVEGTSNPNLYWYRQAAGRGLQLLFYSVGIGQISSEVPQNLSASRPQDRQFILSSKKLLLSDSGFYLCAWSLSNNEQFFGPGTRLTVL.

This chain links TRBV7-9 with TRBJ2-7; 8 nucleotides agree with TRBD1. The CDR3 consists of 12 residues. Per the germline V gene, CDR1 is SEHNR and CDR2 is FQNEAQ (reference sequence). The ends lost 6 bases at V and 8 bases at J; junction bases unmatched: 6. CDR3 DNA sequence: TGTGCCAGCAGACAAGGACAGGGTCAGCAGTACGTC. Protein: CASRQGQGQQYV.

The chain employs TRBV7-3 and TRBJ2-2, with D hard to call. Per germline, CDR1 SGHTA and CDR2 FQGTGA. This CDR3 contains 15 residues. V was clipped by 5 bases and J by 0 bases, with 10 bases between them. The CDR3 sequence is CASSHTLSNTGELFF. CDR3 bases: TGTGCCAGCAGCCACACCCTCTCGAACACCGGGGAGCTGTTTTTT.

The chain uses TRBV7-9 and TRBJ1-2; D might be TRBD1 (6 bases). Trimming left V 3 bases short and J 5 bases short, with 16 bases between. Germline CDR1 reads SEHNR; CDR2 reads FQNEAQ (reference sequence). The CDR3 extends over 15 amino acids. CDR3 protein: CASSLPWTEQYGYTF. In DNA, the CDR3 is TGTGCCAGCAGCTTGCCCTGGACAGAACAGTATGGCTACACCTTC.

CDR3 coding DNA: TGCGCCAGCGGACAGGCGACCGGAAACACCATATATTTT. Residues: CASGQATGNTIYF. This chain connects TRBV5-1 to TRBJ1-3; 7 bases agree with TRBD1. Trimming at V came to 7 bases and at J to 4 bases, leaving 5 bases not matched to a gene. CDR1 and CDR2 from the germline V gene are SGHRS and YFSETQ. The CDR3 covers 13 residues.

This rearrangement joins TRBV19 to TRBJ1-5, with unresolved D. Trimming stripped 1 base from V and 3 bases from J, with 13 bases between. Per germline, CDR1 LNHDA and CDR2 SQIVND (reference sequence). The CDR3 contains 16 residues. In nucleotides, the CDR3 is TGTGCCAGTAGTATAGGGCGGGCCCCCAACAATCAGCCCCAGCATTTT. It yields the protein CASSIGRAPNNQPQHF.

This chain uses TRBV7-2 with TRBJ2-7; TRBD2 matches 8 bases. Losses at the gene ends were 2 bases for V and 6 bases for J; bases not matched to a gene: 0. The CDR3 is 12 amino acids. Germline V gene sequence: CDR1 SGHTA, CDR2 FQGNSA. The CDR3 spells CASSLTSGEQYV. DNA for the CDR3: TGTGCCAGCAGCTTAACTAGCGGCGAGCAGTACGTC.

This clone was detected only once. V usage is TRBV10-3 and J usage is TRBJ1-2, with D unresolved. V lost 4 bases to trimming and J lost 4 bases, with 13 bases between them. Looked up from germline, CDR1 is ENHRY and CDR2 is SYGVKD. This CDR3 has 14 residues. This chain's CDR3 is CAISVVEGFYGYTF. DNA for the CDR3: TGTGCCATCAGTGTCGTGGAGGGTTTCTATGGCTACACCTTC.

CDR3 DNA sequence: TGTGCCAGCAGTAACCGGGGACAGGGTAATCAGCCCCAGCATTTT. This codes for CASSNRGQGNQPQHF. The gene calls are TRBV6-5 and TRBJ1-5, with 9 positions matching TRBD1. Germline loops: CDR1 MNHEY, CDR2 SVGAGI. Trimming removed 5 bases from V and 4 bases from J; junction bases left unmatched: 6. This CDR3 region has 15 residues.

The chain recombines TRBV12-3 or TRBV12-4 with TRBJ2-1; 7 bases line up with TRBD2. This CDR3 has 11 amino acids. Trimming at V came to 8 bases and at J to 7 bases, leaving 2 bases not matched to a gene. The CDR3 loop reads CASLGGNEQFF. The CDR3 coding sequence is TGTGCCAGCCTCGGGGGGAATGAGCAGTTCTTC.

The rearrangement joins TRBV18 to TRBJ1-2, with 8 bases matching TRBD1. CDR3 length: 14 residues. The V segment lost 2 bases and the J segment 8 bases; nucleotides outside the gene matches: 7. CDR1 and CDR2 from the germline V gene are KGHSH and LQKENI. CDR3 protein: CASSPAGTGGGYTF. The CDR3, as DNA: TGTGCCAGCTCACCAGCCGGGACAGGAGGAGGCTACACCTTC.

The rearrangement uses TRBV4-2 and TRBJ2-3; 10 nucleotides line up with TRBD2. The V gene end was trimmed by 0 bases and the J gene end by 6 bases; junction bases not matched to a gene: 9. Germline CDR1 and CDR2: LGHNA and YNFKEQ. The CDR3 totals 17 residues. CDR3 region: CASSQDAQRGGHDTQYF. The CDR3, as DNA: TGTGCCAGCAGCCAAGATGCGCAGCGGGGGGGCCACGATACGCAGTATTTT.

This clone came up a few times. The rearrangement uses TRBV28 and TRBJ1-2, with D perhaps TRBD1 (5 bases). The germline V gene has CDR1 MDHEN and CDR2 SYDVKM. V lost 5 bases, J lost 2 bases, and 18 bases lay in between. The CDR3 is made up of 16 amino acids. CDR3 loop: CASSTGSAGRNYGYTF. The DNA for the CDR3 is TGTGCCAGCAGTACTGGATCCGCGGGGCGCAACTATGGCTACACCTTC.

The chain links TRBV7-2 to TRBJ1-5; D gene unclear. V lost 1 base and J lost 4, with 11 bases in between. Germline CDR1 is SGHTA and CDR2 is FQGNSA. CDR3 length equals 15 residues. Here the CDR3 DNA reads TGTGCCAGCAGCTTAGATGGCGCAGGTAATCAGCCCCAGCATTTT. Its translation: CASSLDGAGNQPQHF.

This clone was picked up a small number of times. The chain joins TRBV28 to TRBJ1-6, with D hard to call. The V gene lost 7 bases and the J gene lost 7 bases, with 11 bases spanning the gap. The CDR3 runs 13 residues. Germline V gene data show CDR1 as MDHEN and CDR2 as SYDVKM. As DNA, the CDR3 is TGTGCCAGCACCTCTTTACGGAATTCACCCCTCCACTTT. Encoded protein: CASTSLRNSPLHF.

V and J are TRBV19 and TRBJ2-2, with TRBD2 matching 7 bases. V lost 0 bases and J lost 6; bases outside the gene matches: 7. In germline, CDR1 is LNHDA, CDR2 SQIVND (reference sequence). The CDR3 is made up of 16 amino acids. CDR3 nucleotide sequence: TGTGCCAGTAGTATAGATCGGAAGCTAGCGGCCGGGGAGCTGTTTTTT. It is translated as CASSIDRKLAAGELFF.

V usage is TRBV24-1 and J usage is TRBJ2-5; TRBD2 matches at 7 bases. From germline, CDR1 is KGHDR and CDR2 SFDVKD. V was pared by 9 bases and J by 0 bases, with 3 bases of the junction left unmatched. The CDR3 spans 13 residues. CDR3 DNA: TGTGCCACCGGGGGGGGAGACCAAGAGACCCAGTACTTC. It specifies CATGGGDQETQYF.

The rearrangement links TRBV5-4 to TRBJ1-3; D possibly corresponds to TRBD1 (6 bases). With 1 base removed from V and 0 bases from J, the gap between germline ends came to 8 bases. The CDR3 consists of 15 residues. Per the germline V gene, CDR1 is SGHNT and CDR2 is YYREEE (reference sequence). The CDR3 coding sequence is TGTGCCAGCAGCTTGAGGGGGTACTCTGGAAACACCATATATTTT. This codes for CASSLRGYSGNTIYF.

This clone was observed once. The V and J genes are TRBV7-9 and TRBJ2-2; 8 bases fit TRBD1. This CDR3 has 16 residues. Germline values: CDR1 SEHNR, CDR2 FQNEAQ (reference sequence). Trimming at V came to 4 bases and at J to 0 bases, leaving 4 bases not matched to a gene. The DNA for the CDR3 is TGTGCCAGCAGCTATCAGGGGGCGCCGAACACCGGGGAGCTGTTTTTT. Residues: CASSYQGAPNTGELFF.

The gene calls are TRBV10-1 and TRBJ2-1; tentative D call: TRBD2 (7 bases). The CDR3 has 14 residues. V shed 5 bases and J shed 6 bases, with 14 bases lying between them. CDR1 WNHNN and CDR2 SYGVQD come from the germline V gene (reference sequence). In nucleotides, the CDR3 is TGCGCCAGCAGTCGAGGGGGGGCGTCCAATGAGCAGTTCTTC. Encoded protein: CASSRGGASNEQFF.

J is TRBJ1-5 and V is TRBV20-1, with a tentative D call TRBD1 (5 bases). Germline V CDR1 and CDR2: DFQATT, SNEGSKA (reference sequence). V was shortened by 3 bases and J by 2 bases, with 11 bases between the two germline ends. The CDR3 has 14 amino acids. The CDR3 bases are TGCAGTGCTAGTTCTGCGACAGGCAATCAGCCCCAGCATTTT. Amino acid sequence: CSASSATGNQPQHF.